The 9 T cell receptor beta chains below come from one sample, sequenced in a study of tumor-infiltrating lymphocytes in oesophageal squamous cell carcinoma. From the PCR reads, TCRdb called clonotypes with MiXCR, one entry per CDR3 protein. The sample consists of about 10,000 distinct CDR3 sequences, around 54% of them appearing once. Sequencing used esophageal tumor tissue. These receptors were taken from a female donor with esophageal squamous cell carcinoma.

The chain has TRBV11-2 and TRBJ2-3, with 8 bases aligning to TRBD2. The germline V gene encodes CDR1 SGHAT and CDR2 FQNNGV. This CDR3 has 15 amino acids. V lost 5 bases to trimming and J lost 5 bases; unmatched junction nucleotides: 9. CDR3 bases: TGTGCCAGCAGCCATACTAGCGGTATCGGAGATACGCAGTATTTT. The encoded protein is CASSHTSGIGDTQYF. Filled out from reference TRBV11-2 and TRBJ2-3, the complete variable domain reads EAGVAQSPRYKIIEKRQSVAFWCNPISGHATLYWYQQILGQGPKLLIQFQNNGVVDDSQLPKDRFSAERLKGVDSTLKIQPAKLEDSAVYLCASSHTSGIGDTQYFGPGTRLTVL.

V usage is TRBV7-9 and J usage is TRBJ2-3, with TRBD2 matching over 10 bases. CDR3 length: 15 residues. The germline V gene encodes CDR1 SEHNR and CDR2 FQNEAQ (reference sequence). Trimming removed 1 base from V and 6 bases from J; junction bases left unmatched: 4. The CDR3 loop is CASSLVLAGADTQYF. CDR3 DNA sequence: TGTGCCAGCAGCTTAGTGCTAGCGGGAGCCGATACGCAGTATTTT. Full variable domain (rest looked up from reference TRBV7-9 and TRBJ2-3): DTGVSQNPRHKITKRGQNVTFRCDPISEHNRLYWYRQTLGQGPEFLTYFQNEAQLEKSRLLSDRFSAERPKGSFSTLEIQRTEQGDSAMYLCASSLVLAGADTQYFGPGTRLTVL.

The J gene is TRBJ2-5, the V gene TRBV5-1; D is unresolved. This CDR3 is 13 amino acids long. Trimming took 0 bases from V and 1 from J, leaving 4 bases between them. The germline V gene has CDR1 SGHRS and CDR2 YFSETQ. DNA of the CDR3: TGCGCCAGCAGCTTGGCCCTCCAAGAGACCCAGTACTTC. This gives the protein CASSLALQETQYF.

This clonotype counts as large (0.1 to 1%). The chain couples TRBV6-6 to TRBJ1-1, with D uncertain. This CDR3 contains 13 residues. Germline V gives CDR1 MNHNY, CDR2 SVGAGI (reference sequence). Trimming took off 0 bases at V and 0 bases at J, with 2 bases between the two ends. CDR3 sequence (DNA): TGTGCCAGCAGTTACTCCGTGAACACTGAAGCTTTCTTT. Its protein is CASSYSVNTEAFF.

The sample holds a few counts of this clonotype. V and J are TRBV7-8 and TRBJ1-1; D not certain. V lost 5 bases and J lost 2, with 9 bases in between. Germline V gene data show CDR1 as SGHVS and CDR2 as FQNEAQ. The CDR3 is 13 residues long. The CDR3 reads CASSPGPNTEAFF. CDR3 DNA: TGTGCCAGCAGCCCGGGCCCCAACACTGAAGCTTTCTTT.

This clonotype was detected a few times. The chain uses TRBV6-1 and TRBJ2-1; D is possibly TRBD2 (5 bases). This CDR3 is 14 amino acids long. Trimming shortened V by 6 bases and J by 0 bases, and 9 bases separated the two germline ends. Per germline, CDR1 MNHNS and CDR2 SASEGT. The CDR3, as DNA: TGTGCCAGCAGGGTAGAGGGCTCCTACAATGAGCAGTTCTTC. Residues: CASRVEGSYNEQFF.

The V call is TRBV7-8, the J call TRBJ2-2; no firm D call. Germline V gene sequence: CDR1 SGHVS, CDR2 FQNEAQ. Trimming left V 6 bases short and J 2 bases short, with 7 bases between. The CDR3 is 13 amino acids. In nucleotides, the CDR3 is TGTGCCAGCAGGATAACCAACACCGGGGAGCTGTTTTTT. The encoded protein is CASRITNTGELFF.

Remarks on this clonotype: The junction shows a germline mismatch at one end, possibly a read error. The gene calls are TRBV28 and TRBJ1-6, with unresolved D. The CDR3 totals 14 residues. Germline V lookup: CDR1 MDHEN, CDR2 SYDVKM. The CDR3 coding sequence is TGTGCCAGCACGGAAGGCTCCTATAATTCACCCCTCCACTTC. Translated, it gives CASTEGSYNSPLHF.

There are many counts of this clonotype. The chain combines TRBV25-1 with TRBJ1-1; perhaps TRBD1 as D (5 bases). This CDR3 is 14 amino acids long. The V gene's germline CDR1 is MGHDK and CDR2 SYGVNS. V was pared by 4 bases and J by 1 base, with 10 bases between. CDR3 nucleotide sequence: TGTGCCAGCAGTGGGCCTGGGGGGAACACTGAAGCTTTCTTT. Its protein product is CASSGPGGNTEAFF.